This T cell receptor beta chain derives from a study of blood T cell repertoires in COVID-19. Study overall: Acute and convalescent COVID-19 specimens originated in the United States, Italy and Spain. Sample material is recorded as cDNA or gDNA derived from T cells, B-cell-depleted T cells, or PBMCs.

This CDR3 has 13 residues. The V end was cut by 9 bases, the J end by 0 bases, with 12 bases between. The germline gives CDR1 SNHLY, CDR2 FYNNEI. Study processing details: By means of reference gene primer amplification, nucleated cell counts were estimated. TCRdb's table, derived via immunoSEQ multiplex PCR, lists solely in-frame clones and lacks some. That table gives V, J and clone size, and the DNA gave D and trimming. Of some 400,000 clones in the sample, approximately 80% were seen once. J is TRBJ2-7 and V is TRBV2; the D gene is possibly TRBD1 (6 bases). The receptor was isolated from a human donor with acute or convalescent COVID-19. The donor label of this sample is uncertain. Input material: peripheral blood. The CDR3 reads CARQGSSSYEQYF. Here the CDR3 DNA reads TGTGCCAGACAGGGATCGAGCTCCTACGAGCAGTACTTC. The full variable domain, with the rest looked up from reference TRBV2 and TRBJ2-7, is EPEVTQTPSHQVTQMGQEVILRCVPISNHLYFYWYRQILGQKVEFLVSFYNNEISEKSEIFDDQFSVERPDGSNFTLKIRSTKLEDSAMYFCARQGSSSYEQYFGPGTRLTVT.